This T cell receptor beta chain was profiled in a study of PD-L1 blockade in urothelial cancer (dated by TCRdb to the late 2010s). Describing the broader study: All patients started therapy around 2014 and received atezolizumab 1,200 mg intravenously every 3 weeks. About 90% of the roughly 29 patients were identified as males with urothelial cancer of bladder origin, and a prior smoking history was reported by 18 of 29 patients. Patients had an ECOG performance status of 0 or 1 and had received between 0 and 3 prior chemotherapy regimens. Blood samples were analyzed at two time points: 3 weeks after treatment start (second dose) and 6 weeks after treatment start. Blood samples gave a median of about 130,000 T cells and approximately 80,000 unique TCRs, with a median clonality of about 0.078. An exploratory multi-omic analysis was conducted of the somatic, immune and clinical correlates of response to PD-L1 blockade with atezolizumab in urothelial cancer. TCR sequencing covered pretreatment tumor samples and matched, serially collected peripheral blood taken before and after atezolizumab treatment. Durable clinical benefit was defined as a progression-free survival longer than 6 months, and TCR features were additionally tested against progression-free survival and overall survival. In the same patients who had TCR sequencing, pretreatment tumors also underwent whole exome sequencing and RNA sequencing. Durable clinical benefit was achieved by nine patients and was not achieved by 20 patients. Pretreatment blood TCR-seq was available for about 30 patients, at least one posttreatment blood collection was obtained for 25 or so patients, and tumor TCR-seq was available for 25 or so patients. Overall study results and their limits: A pretreatment peripheral blood TCR clonality below the median was linked to improved progression-free and overall survival. Because the sample size was small (n ≈ 29) and many of the analyses were exploratory, the results are meant to be hypothesis-generating. At 3 weeks after the start of treatment, tumor-associated TCR clones in peripheral blood had expanded more in patients with durable benefit (n ≈ 22, p = 0.022).

A total of 25 to 35 patients with locally advanced or metastatic urothelial carcinoma, treated at Memorial Sloan Kettering on a trial protocol, made up the cohort. Peripheral blood mononuclear cells were collected pretreatment and during treatment, with between 1 and 8 total time points obtained per patient. The Qiagen DNeasy Blood extraction kit was used to purify genomic DNA from total PBMCs and tumor samples. Collected pretreatment and during treatment, PBMCs were isolated and stored as previously described. The germline V gene sets CDR1 to SGHVS and CDR2 to FNYEAQ. The CDR3, cysteine through phenylalanine, is 15 amino acids long. Just CDR3 DNA is preserved here, 45 bases in frame from base 1. V trim: 2 bases; J trim: 5 bases; unmatched bases: 5. Synthetic TCR analog templates were spiked into each PCR to estimate absolute template abundance from read counts. The immunoSEQ assay was used to amplify TCRbeta CDR3 regions from genomic DNA with bias-controlled V and J gene primers. Sequencing of rearranged TCRbeta segments was done at approximately 20X coverage. For the original study's pipeline: Sequencing errors were corrected by clustering, and CDR3s were annotated against IMGT so that V, D and J genes could be assigned. Downstream analyses used only productive TCRbeta rearrangements and left out out-of-frame or stop-codon sequences. To compute clonality, Shannon entropy was normalized by the log of the number of unique productive sequences and then subtracted from one. Clones differing between time points or between blood and tumor were identified using Fisher's exact test with Benjamini-Hochberg correction, with an adjusted p below 0.01 applied as the threshold. TCRdb retrieved this table from immuneACCESS and kept in-frame rearrangements only. Not all clones are present; in checked studies, unresolved V genes account for under half, and no reason is known for the remainder. The D gene and trimming were derived from the DNA, and the V and J assignments and clone size from that table. The sample yields about 84,000 clones; roughly 80% were counted once. Jointly, the top ten make up more than 8% of the sample.

Turning to this clone: The antigen it binds to is not known. No per-base quality is available; no much larger clone lies one base away.

Sequenced material: PBMCs, taken around atezolizumab (anti-PD-L1) treatment. The chain was built from TRBV7-6 and TRBJ2-7; TRBD2 fits 11 bases in the junction. The source is a man in his sixties or seventies with urothelial cancer. The CDR3 here reads CASSLTSGSGHEQYF. The DNA sequence is TGTGCCAGCAGCTTAACTAGCGGGAGTGGCCACGAGCAGTACTTC.